This TCR beta chain was observed in a study of CD8+ T cells in alopecia areata. Following extraction, RNA underwent reverse transcription to cDNA, which served as the sequencing template. Data came from immunoSEQ multiplex PCR; TCRdb stores just in-frame clones and leaves some out. The table has 65,000 to 100,000 clones, 51% seen once. Patients with alopecia areata provided lesional scalp punch biopsies as well as peripheral blood. Study conclusions and caveats: TCR sharing was clearer in mice than between patients, perhaps partly owing to patient HLA diversity. Relative to normal scalp, lesional scalp, especially alopecia totalis/universalis, showed higher clonality.

Per germline, CDR1 SQVTM and CDR2 ANQGSEA. The length of the CDR3 is 11 residues. V lost 7 bases, J lost 7 bases, and 10 bases lay in between. There are a few counts of this clone. Its antigen remains unidentified. The sequenced material came from NKG2D-high CD8+ T cells sorted from blood. The sequence was obtained from a human donor with alopecia areata. This chain uses TRBV29-1 with TRBJ2-2, with D tentatively TRBD1 or TRBD2 (5 bases each). For the CDR3, the DNA is TGCAGCGCTGGGGGAAACGGGGAGCTGTTTTTT. Translation gives CSAGGNGELFF.